In its sample, the clone carrying this TCR beta chain ranks as medium-sized (0.01 to 0.1%). The V and J ends lost 0 bases and 10 bases respectively, with 11 bases between them. The germline gives CDR1 SGHKS, CDR2 YYEKEE (reference sequence). There are 14 residues in the CDR3. Some clones are missing from TCRdb's copy, which holds only in-frame ones; the method was immunoSEQ multiplex PCR. This repertoire shows 60,000 to 85,000 clones, approximately 80% found once; its top ten account for 1.4% to 1.5%. The sample originates from a study of OX40 agonist ivuxolimab in advanced cancers. This receptor was identified in an adult with an advanced solid tumor such as melanoma, head and neck, liver or kidney cancer. The rearrangement joins TRBV5-5 to TRBJ1-6; D call uncertain. The sequencing here drew on CD4+ or CD8+ T cells sorted from blood, taken in a trial of the OX40 agonist ivuxolimab. CDR3 DNA: TGTGCCAGCAGCTTGGGTGAGGTGCAGTCACCCCTCCACTTT. It translates to CASSLGEVQSPLHF.